This record looks at one T cell receptor (beta chain) sequence and its context. The data were taken from a study of T cell changes during pregnancy in multiple sclerosis. The method was immunoSEQ multiplex PCR; TCRdb's version includes in-frame clones alone and lacks a portion of them. The sample includes fewer than 45,000 clones, roughly nine tenths of them seen just once. The CDR3 is made up of 20 amino acids. The V gene end was trimmed by 4 bases and the J gene end by 2 bases; junction bases not matched to a gene: 17. The V gene's germline CDR1 is SGHVS and CDR2 FNYEAQ. The sequencing used CD4+ T cells from peripheral blood mononuclear cells, collected in the first trimester of pregnancy. The TCR originated in a female donor with multiple sclerosis, enrolled in a pregnancy study. The J gene is TRBJ2-4, the V gene TRBV7-6, with 10 nucleotides matching TRBD2. The CDR3: CASSSSGRSSGSVPKNIQYF. The DNA of the CDR3 is TGTGCCAGCAGCTCTAGTGGGAGATCTAGCGGGAGCGTGCCCAAAAACATTCAGTACTTC.